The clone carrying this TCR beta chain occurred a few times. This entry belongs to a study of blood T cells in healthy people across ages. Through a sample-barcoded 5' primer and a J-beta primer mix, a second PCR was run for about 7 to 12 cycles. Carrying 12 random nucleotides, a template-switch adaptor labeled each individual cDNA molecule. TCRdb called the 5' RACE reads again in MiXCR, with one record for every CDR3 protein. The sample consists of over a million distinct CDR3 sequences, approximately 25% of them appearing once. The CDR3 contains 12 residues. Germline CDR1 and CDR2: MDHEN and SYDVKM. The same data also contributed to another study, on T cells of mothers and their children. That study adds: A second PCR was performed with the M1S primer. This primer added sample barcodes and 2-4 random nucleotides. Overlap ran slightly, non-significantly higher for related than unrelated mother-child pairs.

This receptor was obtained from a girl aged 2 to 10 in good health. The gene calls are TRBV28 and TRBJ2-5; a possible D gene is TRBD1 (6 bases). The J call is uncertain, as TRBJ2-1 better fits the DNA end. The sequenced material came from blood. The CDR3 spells CASSAERGEQFF. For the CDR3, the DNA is TGTGCCAGCAGCGCCGAGAGGGGGGAGCAGTTCTTC.